This T cell receptor beta chain came from a study of cytomegalovirus exposure and HLA in healthy donors. Study results and limitations: In a later analysis, DRB1 alleles had the most associated TCRs; HLA-C alleles the fewest. Most observed TCR sequences were rare, whereas some public TCRs were detected in many donors. When a later analysis compared HLA-associated TCR beta chains with equally common others, the HLA-associated chains turned out to be more clonally expanded and to have lower generation probabilities.

Turning to this clone: Its antigen is currently unknown.

The CDR3 length is 18 residues. J lost 0 bases, V lost 0 bases, and 10 bases had no gene match. Germline loops: CDR1 SGHVS, CDR2 FNYEAQ. Primers for the PCR totalled 60 Vbeta and 13 Jbeta. In the authors' workflow: A later analysis counted approximately 88 million unique TCR beta chains, around 10 million shared. Libraries were prepared by immunoSEQ multiplex PCR; TCRdb keeps only in-frame clonotypes and omits some of them. The V and J calls and the clone size are those of that table, but D and trimming were determined from the DNA. The table lists about 160,000 clones, around four fifths of them singletons, with 1% in the top ten.

The sample taken for sequencing was PBMCs. The TCR originated in a woman aged 45 to 65 in good health and CMV-seropositive. The chain has TRBV7-6 and TRBJ1-1; 7 nucleotides align to TRBD1. CDR3 in DNA: TGTGCCAGCAGCTTAGCCAGGGGGATTGCCGAATTGAACACTGAAGCTTTCTTT. Residues: CASSLARGIAELNTEAFF.